This is a list of T cell receptor beta chains from one sample in a study of graft-versus-host responses after intestinal transplantation. Produced via immunoSEQ multiplex PCR; TCRdb's table is partial and in-frame only. Here the sample spans nearly 110,000 clones, roughly 86% being singletons. These receptors' targets are unknown. Material: unstimulated CD4+ T cells sorted from spleen or lymph node cells, obtained before transplant. The receptors come from a human donor who was the organ donor for an intestinal transplant. The CDR3 runs from the conserved cysteine through the conserved F or W. D genes are given only for firm matches. Clone size is not always given. Where it is, it says once, few, many or a class for expanded clones.

d_call: TRBD1
v_call: TRBV6-5
j_call: TRBJ2-7
clone_size: NA
cdr3_aa: CASSSDRGLYEQYF
cdr3_nt: TGTGCCAGCAGCTCCGACAGGGGACTCTACGAGCAGTACTTC

d_call: NA
v_call: TRBV5-4
j_call: TRBJ2-7
clone_size: few
cdr3_aa: CASSFWGASSYEQYF
cdr3_nt: TGTGCCAGCAGCTTCTGGGGGGCCAGCTCCTACGAGCAGTACTTC

d_call: NA
v_call: TRBV5-4
j_call: TRBJ1-2
clone_size: NA
cdr3_aa: CASSTGPTNYGYTF
cdr3_nt: TGTGCCAGCAGCACCGGGCCAACTAACTATGGCTACACCTTC

d_call: TRBD2
v_call: TRBV29-1
j_call: TRBJ2-7
clone_size: NA
cdr3_aa: CSVGLAGGPYEQYF
cdr3_nt: TGCAGCGTTGGGTTAGCGGGAGGGCCGTACGAGCAGTACTTC

d_call: TRBD1
v_call: TRBV30
j_call: TRBJ1-1
clone_size: NA
cdr3_aa: CAWRTQGTTEAFF
cdr3_nt: TGTGCCTGGAGGACACAGGGGACCACTGAAGCTTTCTTT

d_call: TRBD2
v_call: TRBV28
j_call: TRBJ2-7
clone_size: NA
cdr3_aa: CASSFLSSGFFYEQYF
cdr3_nt: TGTGCCAGCAGTTTTCTGTCTAGCGGTTTCTTCTACGAGCAGTACTTC

d_call: TRBD2
v_call: TRBV7-3
j_call: TRBJ2-1
clone_size: NA
cdr3_aa: CASSLGASGRGNEQFF
cdr3_nt: TGTGCCAGCAGCCTAGGGGCTAGCGGGAGAGGCAATGAGCAGTTCTTC

d_call: TRBD2
v_call: TRBV19
j_call: TRBJ2-5
clone_size: once
cdr3_aa: CASSKGLAGVQETQYF
cdr3_nt: TGTGCCAGTAGTAAAGGACTAGCGGGGGTCCAAGAGACCCAGTACTTC

d_call: TRBD2
v_call: TRBV5-6
j_call: TRBJ2-1
clone_size: NA
cdr3_aa: CASSPWTSGRYNEQFF
cdr3_nt: TGTGCCAGCAGCCCATGGACTAGCGGGAGGTACAATGAGCAGTTCTTC

d_call: TRBD1
v_call: TRBV13
j_call: TRBJ1-1
clone_size: NA
cdr3_aa: CASSPDRGLNTEAFF
cdr3_nt: TGTGCCAGCAGCCCTGACAGGGGGCTGAACACTGAAGCTTTCTTT

d_call: NA
v_call: TRBV20-1
j_call: TRBJ2-7
clone_size: NA
cdr3_aa: CSARQEYEQYF
cdr3_nt: TGCAGTGCGAGACAGGAGTACGAGCAGTACTTC

d_call: TRBD2
v_call: TRBV5-1
j_call: TRBJ2-1
clone_size: NA
cdr3_aa: CASSSRSNSGGNNEQFF
cdr3_nt: TGCGCCAGCAGCTCCCGATCCAATAGCGGGGGCAACAATGAGCAGTTCTTC

d_call: TRBD1
v_call: TRBV6-1
j_call: TRBJ1-5
clone_size: NA
cdr3_aa: CASSGRPGQVTGGNQPQHF
cdr3_nt: TGTGCCAGCAGTGGAAGACCGGGACAGGTCACGGGTGGCAATCAGCCCCAGCATTTT

d_call: NA
v_call: TRBV6-5
j_call: TRBJ1-1
clone_size: NA
cdr3_aa: CASSYRHRSSAFF
cdr3_nt: TGTGCCAGCAGTTACCGGCACAGGTCGTCGGCTTTCTTT

d_call: TRBD1
v_call: TRBV5-1
j_call: TRBJ2-7
clone_size: NA
cdr3_aa: CASSLTGTGLYEQYF
cdr3_nt: TGCGCCAGCAGCTTGACCGGGACAGGCTTATACGAGCAGTACTTC

d_call: TRBD2
v_call: TRBV7-2
j_call: TRBJ2-1
clone_size: NA
cdr3_aa: CASSPPGLAGGENEQFF
cdr3_nt: TGTGCCAGCAGCCCTCCCGGACTAGCGGGGGGGGAAAATGAGCAGTTCTTC

d_call: NA
v_call: TRBV15
j_call: TRBJ2-7
clone_size: NA
cdr3_aa: CATSRVTTGYEQYF
cdr3_nt: TGTGCCACCAGCAGAGTTACCACGGGCTACGAGCAGTACTTC

d_call: TRBD1
v_call: TRBV19
j_call: TRBJ2-3
clone_size: few
cdr3_aa: CASSIGAGTGKTDTQYF
cdr3_nt: TGTGCCAGTAGTATCGGGGCCGGGACAGGGAAGACAGATACGCAGTATTTT